This passage covers 26 T cell receptor beta chains from one sample sequenced in a study of blood T cell repertoires in COVID-19. Sequenced by immunoSEQ multiplex PCR; TCRdb stores in-frame clones only, minus some. Of about 110,000 clones detected, approximately 85% appear once; the ten largest clones hold 2% to 3%. Sequenced input: peripheral blood. All receptors come from a human donor in a cohort sampled during active COVID-19.

V gene TRBV28 combines with J gene TRBJ2-7, with 7 bases that match TRBD1. The CDR3 has 15 amino acids. Per germline, CDR1 MDHEN and CDR2 SYDVKM. J gave up 6 bases and V 5 bases, and 13 bases lay outside the gene matches. This CDR3 is CASSNRGSTLAEQYF. The CDR3, as DNA: TGTGCCAGCAGTAACAGGGGTAGTACACTTGCCGAGCAGTACTTC.

This clone is a singleton in its sample. The rearrangement links TRBV4-1 to TRBJ2-1; D call uncertain. CDR1 is MGHRA and CDR2 is YSYEKL in the germline V gene. Between the trimmed V and J ends, which lost 4 bases and 0 bases, there was a span of 13 bases. The CDR3 totals 16 residues. CDR3 coding DNA: TGCGCCAGCAGCCGCGCACCTCGAAGCTCCTACAATGAGCAGTTCTTC. It encodes CASSRAPRSSYNEQFF.

The chain links TRBV18 to TRBJ2-1; D perhaps matches TRBD2 (5 bases). CDR1 is KGHSH and CDR2 is LQKENI in the germline V gene. V was shortened by 1 base and J by 2 bases, with 9 bases between the two germline ends. The length of the CDR3 is 15 residues. The CDR3 spells CASSPRGRAYNEQFF. In nucleotides, the CDR3 is TGTGCCAGCTCACCACGAGGGCGGGCCTACAATGAGCAGTTCTTC.

The rearrangement links TRBV6-5 to TRBJ1-2, with 12 bases lining up with TRBD1. V gave up 6 bases and J gave up 7 bases; unmatched junction bases: 6. Germline V gene sequence: CDR1 MNHEY, CDR2 SVGAGI. This CDR3 has 14 amino acids. This CDR3 reads CASRTGTGGSGYTF. The CDR3 DNA follows: TGTGCCAGCAGAACCGGGACAGGGGGCTCTGGCTACACCTTC.

This clone was seen once. V gene TRBV19 combines with J gene TRBJ2-1; TRBD2 agrees at 8 bases. CDR3 length: 15 amino acids. The germline CDR1 and CDR2 sequences are LNHDA and SQIVND (reference sequence). The J segment lost 0 bases and the V segment lost 6 bases, leaving 4 bases of the junction unmatched. CDR3 sequence: CASSHSGVSYNEQFF. The CDR3, as DNA: TGTGCCAGTAGCCATAGCGGGGTCTCCTACAATGAGCAGTTCTTC.

The chain couples TRBV19 to TRBJ1-4; 9 bases map to TRBD1. The CDR3 runs 15 residues. Germline CDR1 and CDR2: LNHDA and SQIVND (reference sequence). Trimming removed 6 bases from V and 3 bases from J; junction bases left unmatched: 5. CDR3 coding DNA: TGTGCCAGTAGGGGACAGGGTACGGCTAATGAAAAACTGTTTTTT. Translating gives CASRGQGTANEKLFF.

V gene TRBV27 combines with J gene TRBJ2-7; the D gene is possibly TRBD1 (6 bases). The germline gives CDR1 MNHEY, CDR2 SMNVEV (reference sequence). The CDR3 spans 14 residues. The V and J ends lost 5 bases and 2 bases respectively, with 13 bases between them. The CDR3 here is CASSQTGHPYEQYF. The DNA of the CDR3 is TGTGCCAGCAGTCAGACGGGACACCCCTACGAGCAGTACTTC.

V gene TRBV5-1 combines with J gene TRBJ2-3, with 9 nucleotides matching TRBD1. Germline CDR1 SGHRS, CDR2 YFSETQ. There are 15 residues in the CDR3. V lost 4 bases, J lost 4 bases, and 7 bases stayed unmatched. The CDR3 protein is CASSIQGAGPDTQYF. For the CDR3, the DNA is TGCGCCAGCAGCATACAGGGGGCTGGCCCAGATACGCAGTATTTT.

The genes are TRBV15 and TRBJ2-5; D is unresolved. The CDR3 runs to 14 residues. V lost 0 bases to trimming and J lost 1 base, with 6 bases between them. Germline loops: CDR1 LNHNV, CDR2 YYDKDF (reference sequence). The DNA of the CDR3 is TGTGCCACCAGCAGAGATTTGGCCCAAGAGACCCAGTACTTC. This codes for CATSRDLAQETQYF.

The J gene is TRBJ1-6, the V gene TRBV27, with no clear D. The CDR3 sequence is 14 residues long. CDR1 and CDR2 (germline): MNHEY, SMNVEV (reference sequence). V gave up 8 bases and J gave up 4 bases, with 12 bases separating them. The CDR3 sequence: CASREALYNSPLHF. CDR3 DNA sequence: TGTGCCAGCCGGGAGGCCTTATATAATTCACCCCTCCACTTT.

V and J are TRBV28 and TRBJ1-5; 12 bases match TRBD1. J gave up 7 bases and V 6 bases, and 7 bases lay outside the gene matches. Germline V gene lookup returns CDR1 MDHEN and CDR2 SYDVKM. This CDR3 has 15 amino acids. This CDR3 is CASSQGQGAWQPQHF. The CDR3 DNA follows: TGTGCCAGCAGCCAGGGACAGGGGGCCTGGCAGCCCCAGCATTTT.

The gene calls are TRBV16 and TRBJ1-1; a possible D gene is TRBD1 (5 bases). The CDR3 extends over 13 amino acids. Trimming took off 5 bases at V and 5 bases at J, with 12 bases between the two ends. CDR1 is KGHSY, CDR2 FQNENV, per germline. This chain's CDR3 is CASSYGGGTEAFF. CDR3 coding DNA: TGTGCCAGCAGCTATGGGGGGGGGACTGAAGCTTTCTTT.

The chain recombines TRBV6-5 with TRBJ1-1; D uncertain. The germline CDR1 and CDR2 sequences are MNHEY and SVGAGI. Between the trimmed V and J ends, which lost 5 bases and 0 bases, there was a span of 13 bases. This CDR3 has 15 amino acids. The CDR3 sequence is CASSPHSEVNTEAFF. Written as DNA, the CDR3 is TGTGCCAGCAGTCCCCACTCGGAGGTGAACACTGAAGCTTTCTTT.

J is TRBJ2-1 and V is TRBV7-8, with 10 bases matching TRBD1. The trim removed 5 bases at V and 10 bases at J, leaving 8 bases unmatched. This CDR3 spans 14 amino acids. The germline gives CDR1 SGHVS, CDR2 FQNEAQ. The CDR3: CASSGRQGAGEQFF. The CDR3 DNA reads as TGTGCCAGCAGCGGCAGACAGGGGGCGGGCGAGCAGTTCTTC.

This chain uses TRBV6-5 with TRBJ2-3; no firm D call. CDR3 length: 14 residues. The V end was cut by 1 base, the J end by 6 bases, with 11 bases between. The germline CDR1 and CDR2 sequences are MNHEY and SVGAGI. The DNA of the CDR3 is TGTGCCAGCAGTTACTATAGGAGTACGGATACGCAGTATTTT. Translated: CASSYYRSTDTQYF.

This clone was detected once. This sequence joins TRBV28 and TRBJ1-1; maybe TRBD1 (5 bases). Per germline, CDR1 MDHEN and CDR2 SYDVKM. This CDR3 comprises 14 residues. V lost 6 bases to trimming and J lost 1 base, with 12 bases between them. The CDR3 protein is CASRLGQWNTEAFF. CDR3 bases: TGTGCCAGCAGGCTGGGGCAGTGGAACACTGAAGCTTTCTTT.

The J gene is TRBJ1-2, the V gene TRBV5-1; D is perhaps TRBD1 (5 bases). This CDR3 has 13 residues. With 0 bases removed from V and 6 bases from J, the gap between germline ends came to 9 bases. Germline V gene data show CDR1 as SGHRS and CDR2 as YFSETQ. CDR3 protein: CASSLEGLHGYTF. CDR3 nucleotides: TGCGCCAGCAGCTTGGAGGGACTGCATGGCTACACCTTC. Full variable domain (missing parts from reference TRBV5-1 and TRBJ1-2): KAGVTQTPRYLIKTRGQQVTLSCSPISGHRSVSWYQQTPGQGLQFLFEYFSETQRNKGNFPGRFSGRQFSNSRSEMNVSTLELGDSALYLCASSLEGLHGYTFGSGTRLTVV.

CDR3 sequence reads: CASAKGGNQPQHF. Here the CDR3 DNA reads TGTGCCAGCGCGAAGGGAGGCAATCAGCCCCAGCATTTT. This sequence joins TRBV9 and TRBJ1-5; no reliable D call. V lost 7 bases and J 2 bases, leaving 10 bases between the germline ends. The CDR3 is 13 amino acids. Germline CDR1 SGDLS, CDR2 YYNGEE.

This chain joins TRBV5-1 and TRBJ2-2; 9 positions match TRBD2. V shed 4 bases, J shed 6 bases, and the junction held 4 bases outside the gene matches. Per the germline V gene, CDR1 is SGHRS and CDR2 is YFSETQ. The CDR3 is 14 residues long. The CDR3 DNA reads as TGCGCCAGCAGCCGGACTAGCGAGGCCGGGGAGCTGTTTTTT. Translation: CASSRTSEAGELFF.

The chain is built from TRBV28 and TRBJ1-1; D gene ambiguous. The CDR3 has 12 amino acids. From germline, CDR1 is MDHEN and CDR2 SYDVKM. Deletions cut 3 bases from V and 4 bases from J, with 6 bases between. The CDR3 protein is CASSLSSTEAFF. The CDR3 coding sequence is TGTGCCAGCAGTTTGTCCAGCACTGAAGCTTTCTTT.

The CDR3 DNA is TGTGCCAGCAGCTTGACAGGGGCTCAGCCCCAGCATTTT. Translated: CASSLTGAQPQHF. The chain is built from TRBV5-6 and TRBJ1-5; 7 nucleotides match TRBD1. The germline gives CDR1 SGHDT, CDR2 YYEEEE. Losses at the gene ends were 1 base for V and 6 bases for J; bases not matched to a gene: 1. This CDR3 contains 13 residues.

The genes are TRBV25-1 and TRBJ1-3, with D perhaps TRBD1 (5 bases). This CDR3 contains 18 residues. V was pared by 5 bases and J by 0 bases, with 20 bases between. Germline V gene sequence: CDR1 MGHDK, CDR2 SYGVNS. CDR3 residues: CASSSLPAGLSSGNTIYF. In DNA form, the CDR3 reads TGTGCCAGCAGTTCTCTCCCGGCAGGGCTCAGCTCTGGAAACACCATATATTTT.

This chain uses TRBV30 with TRBJ2-7; 9 bases fit TRBD1. The CDR3 is made up of 14 amino acids. Germline V gene lookup returns CDR1 GTSNPN and CDR2 SVGIG (reference sequence). Trimming took 0 bases from V and 5 from J; bases not matched to a gene: 5. The CDR3 DNA reads as TGTGCCTGGAGTGTACAGGGGGCGATCGACGAGCAGTACTTC. This encodes CAWSVQGAIDEQYF. Based on the CDR3 plus reference TRBV30 and TRBJ2-7, the full variable domain is SQTIHQWPATLVQPVGSPLSLECTVEGTSNPNLYWYRQAAGRGLQLLFYSVGIGQISSEVPQNLSASRPQDRQFILSSKKLLLSDSGFYLCAWSVQGAIDEQYFGPGTRLTVT.

The rearrangement joins TRBV4-2 to TRBJ2-7, with 8 bases that match TRBD2. J was trimmed by 0 bases and V by 0 bases; bases with no gene match: 1. In germline, CDR1 is LGHNA, CDR2 YNFKEQ. The length of the CDR3 is 15 residues. For the CDR3, the DNA is TGTGCCAGCAGCCAAGAAGCGGGGGCCTCCTACGAGCAGTACTTC. This codes for CASSQEAGASYEQYF.

This sequence joins TRBV15 and TRBJ1-2; possibly TRBD1 for D (5 bases). Germline loops: CDR1 LNHNV, CDR2 YYDKDF (reference sequence). Between the trimmed V and J ends, which lost 1 base and 7 bases, there was a span of 13 bases. CDR3 length equals 14 residues. This chain's CDR3 is CATSRVGGSSGYTF. The CDR3 bases are TGTGCCACCAGCAGAGTCGGGGGTTCCTCTGGCTACACCTTC. Variable domain in full (rest from reference TRBV15 and TRBJ1-2): DAMVIQNPRYQVTQFGKPVTLSCSQTLNHNVMYWYQQKSSQAPKLLFHYYDKDFNNEADTPDNFQSRRPNTSFCFLDIRSPGLGDTAMYLCATSRVGGSSGYTFGSGTRLTVV.

The chain has TRBV9 and TRBJ2-3; D perhaps matches TRBD2 (7 bases). From germline, CDR1 is SGDLS and CDR2 YYNGEE. The CDR3 loop spans 17 amino acids. With 4 bases removed from V and 4 bases from J, the gap between germline ends came to 22 bases. CDR3 sequence: CASSPKGGWAQPDTQYF. The CDR3, as DNA: TGTGCCAGCAGCCCCAAGGGGGGGTGGGCTCAGCCAGATACGCAGTATTTT.